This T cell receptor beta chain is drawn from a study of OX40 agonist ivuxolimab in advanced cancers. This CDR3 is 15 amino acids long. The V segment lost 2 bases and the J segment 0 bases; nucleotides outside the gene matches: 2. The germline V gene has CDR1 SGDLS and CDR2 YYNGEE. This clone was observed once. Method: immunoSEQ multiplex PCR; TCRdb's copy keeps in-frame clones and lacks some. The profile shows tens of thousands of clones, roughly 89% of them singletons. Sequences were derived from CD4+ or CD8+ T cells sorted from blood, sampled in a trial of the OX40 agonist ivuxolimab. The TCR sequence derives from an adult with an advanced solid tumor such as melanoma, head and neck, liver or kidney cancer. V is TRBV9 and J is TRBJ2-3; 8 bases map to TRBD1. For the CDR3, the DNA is TGTGCCAGCAGCGTCGGGACAGGAAGCACAGATACGCAGTATTTT. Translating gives CASSVGTGSTDTQYF.